This T cell receptor beta chain is drawn from a study of vaccination effects on CD4 cells after COVID-19. In the study overall: Participants each got two BNT162b2 or mRNA-1273 vaccine doses.

This clone showed up many times. The target antigen is unknown. Germline CDR1 is MGHRA and CDR2 is YSYEKL. CDR3 length: 15 amino acids. Trimming stripped 0 bases from V and 1 base from J, with 9 bases between. Clones were read by immunoSEQ multiplex PCR, and TCRdb kept only the in-frame ones, dropping some. The table has fewer than 40,000 clones, about two thirds seen once. Study-wide results and limits: Healthy vaccinees' vaccine-induced clones included only 1 of 255 that recognized common cold coronaviruses.

Sequencing in the ViraFEST assay came after antigen-specific CD4+ T cells had been expanded with viral peptide pools, which were used to stimulate PBMC. It was after approximately 10 days of culture that CD4+ T cells were isolated. No vaccinee had earlier SARS-CoV-2 infection, and nucleocapsid antibodies were negative. PBMC cultures contained 1.8 million or so cells per well, about 10 IU/ml IL-2 and approximately 9.4 ug/ml peptides. Half-medium changes using IL-2 medium occurred on days 3 and 7. The chain recombines TRBV4-1 with TRBJ1-2; D not certain. Sequencing was performed on CD4+ T cells from PBMCs cultured with SARS-CoV-2 spike peptides, taken before COVID-19 vaccination. The sequence was obtained from a human donor who received a COVID-19 vaccine. The CDR3 reads CASSQESTLNYGYTF. The CDR3 bases are TGCGCCAGCAGCCAAGAGTCGACCCTTAACTATGGCTACACCTTC.